A selection of T cell receptor beta chains follows, all from one sample in a study of blood T cell repertoires in COVID-19. Sequenced by immunoSEQ multiplex PCR; TCRdb stores in-frame clones only, minus some. The data contain 150,000 to 200,000 clones, approximately 94% of them singletons. Sequencing was carried out using peripheral blood. These receptor sequences come from a man aged 25-45 years with COVID-19, enrolled during active disease. Both conserved end residues are part of each CDR3. A D gene is named only where the DNA matches it firmly. Size values are once, few and many counts, or a class for expanded clones, and some rows have none.

cdr3_aa	cdr3_nt	cdr3_length	j_call	d_call	clone_size	v_call
CASSYAGGNTIYF	TGTGCCAGCAGTTATGCAGGGGGCAACACCATATATTTT	13	TRBJ1-3	TRBD1	.	TRBV6-6
CASSSTTGTGFIQYF	TGTGCCAGTAGTTCAACAACCGGGACAGGGTTTATTCAGTACTTC	15	TRBJ2-7	TRBD1	.	TRBV19
CASSRLAGNTDTQYF	TGTGCCAGCAGTCGACTAGCGGGGAACACAGATACGCAGTATTTT	15	TRBJ2-3	TRBD2	.	TRBV6-5
CASSYSAGDGHGYTF	TGTGCCAGCAGTTACTCGGCAGGGGACGGCCATGGCTACACCTTC	15	TRBJ1-2	.	once	TRBV6-5
CASSRGTLQHGYTF	TGTGCCAGCAGTAGGGGCACCCTACAACATGGCTACACCTTC	14	TRBJ1-2	.	.	TRBV6-5
CASSLRQFTEAFF	TGTGCCAGCAGCCTCAGACAGTTCACTGAAGCTTTCTTT	13	TRBJ1-1	.	.	TRBV12-3/TRBV12-4
CASSLAGETEAFF	TGTGCCAGCAGCTTAGCGGGGGAAACTGAAGCTTTCTTT	13	TRBJ1-1	.	.	TRBV11-2
CASGLTGVGSNQPQHF	TGTGCCAGCGGCCTCACAGGGGTCGGGAGCAATCAGCCCCAGCATTTT	16	TRBJ1-5	TRBD1	.	TRBV27
CASSPGLAGGFAKNIQYF	TGCGCCAGCAGCCCCGGACTAGCGGGGGGGTTCGCCAAAAACATTCAGTACTTC	18	TRBJ2-4	TRBD2	.	TRBV4-1
CASSNFPGTGSYTF	TGTGCCAGCAGTAACTTCCCCGGGACAGGGAGCTACACCTTC	14	TRBJ1-2	TRBD1	.	TRBV6-5
CASRPTGNQPQHF	TGTGCCAGCAGGCCGACAGGGAATCAGCCCCAGCATTTT	13	TRBJ1-5	TRBD1	.	TRBV12-3/TRBV12-4
CASSLSGGTGNTIYF	TGTGCCAGCAGTTTATCGGGGGGGACAGGAAACACCATATATTTT	15	TRBJ1-3	.	.	TRBV27
CASSPSEGGNSPLHF	TGTGCCAGCAGCCCCAGTGAGGGAGGTAATTCACCCCTCCACTTT	15	TRBJ1-6	.	.	TRBV7-9
CASSLGRGGMTEAFF	TGTGCCAGCAGTTTAGGACGAGGGGGCATGACTGAAGCTTTCTTT	15	TRBJ1-1	TRBD1	.	TRBV27
CASSLNGGPLDTQYF	TGTGCCAGCAGCTTGAACGGGGGGCCTCTAGATACGCAGTATTTT	15	TRBJ2-3	.	.	TRBV5-6
CASSLAGGADTEAFF	TGCGCCAGCAGCTTGGCCGGGGGGGCGGACACTGAAGCTTTCTTT	15	TRBJ1-1	.	.	TRBV5-1
CASSFPSGLTTDTQYF	TGTGCCAGCAGTTTCCCCTCGGGACTAACTACAGATACGCAGTATTTT	16	TRBJ2-3	TRBD2	.	TRBV28
CASSLDYDTDTQYF	TGTGCCAGCAGCCTGGACTATGACACAGATACGCAGTATTTT	14	TRBJ2-3	.	.	TRBV7-2
CASGDRGLGNTIYF	TGTGCCAGCGGGGACAGGGGGCTCGGAAACACCATATATTTT	14	TRBJ1-3	TRBD1	.	TRBV6-5
CATRVFTGELFF	TGTGCCACCCGAGTTTTCACCGGGGAGCTGTTTTTT	12	TRBJ2-2	.	.	TRBV12-3/TRBV12-4
CASSVLGLGRANTEAFF	TGCGCCAGCAGTGTTCTCGGCCTCGGGAGGGCAAACACTGAAGCTTTCTTT	17	TRBJ1-1	.	.	TRBV10-2
CASTWGPKDSPLHF	TGTGCCAGTACTTGGGGCCCTAAGGATTCACCCCTCCACTTT	14	TRBJ1-6	.	once	TRBV7-3
CSVEQGDEQYF	TGCAGCGTTGAACAGGGGGACGAGCAGTACTTC	11	TRBJ2-7	TRBD1	.	TRBV29-1
CASSHGTDSEKLFF	TGTGCCAGCAGTCATGGGACTGATTCGGAAAAACTGTTTTTT	14	TRBJ1-4	.	.	TRBV6-5
CASSEVGGAADTQYF	TGTGCCAGCAGTGAAGTGGGAGGGGCGGCAGATACGCAGTATTTT	15	TRBJ2-3	TRBD2	.	TRBV2
CASSVGGHYGYTF	TGTGCCAGCAGCGTGGGCGGGCACTATGGCTACACCTTC	13	TRBJ1-2	.	.	TRBV9
CASSPTEGTEAFF	TGTGCCAGCTCACCAACCGAGGGCACTGAAGCTTTCTTT	13	TRBJ1-1	.	.	TRBV18
CAISTGGLVHEQYF	TGTGCCATCAGCACAGGGGGCTTAGTCCACGAGCAGTACTTC	14	TRBJ2-7	TRBD1	once	TRBV10-3
CASSSFWGSGRNEKLFF	TGTGCCAGCAGTTCATTTTGGGGGAGTGGGAGGAATGAAAAACTGTTTTTT	17	TRBJ1-4	.	.	TRBV27
CASSESRFAAFF	TGCGCCAGCAGTGAGTCGCGGTTTGCAGCTTTCTTT	12	TRBJ1-1	.	.	TRBV10-1
CASSLWTGGAFEAFF	TGTGCCAGCAGCTTGTGGACAGGGGGCGCGTTTGAAGCTTTCTTT	15	TRBJ1-1	TRBD1	few	TRBV7-9
CASSFRGGVGANYGYTF	TGTGCCAGCAGCTTCCGGGGAGGGGTCGGAGCTAACTATGGCTACACCTTC	17	TRBJ1-2	.	.	TRBV5-6
CASSFGGSYEQYF	TGTGCCAGCAGTTTCGGGGGCTCCTACGAGCAGTACTTC	13	TRBJ2-7	.	.	TRBV27
CASSYSIGETEAFF	TGTGCCAGCAGTTACTCGATTGGGGAGACTGAAGCTTTCTTT	14	TRBJ1-1	.	.	TRBV6-5
CASSGDRGLSYEQYF	TGTGCCAGCAGTGGGGACAGGGGCTTATCCTACGAGCAGTACTTC	15	TRBJ2-7	TRBD1	.	TRBV6-2/TRBV6-3
CAWSIQGNTIYF	TGTGCCTGGAGTATCCAGGGAAACACCATATATTTT	12	TRBJ1-3	.	.	TRBV30
CASSDLWRGDDTDTQYF	TGTGCCAGCAGTGATCTTTGGCGGGGGGATGACACAGATACGCAGTATTTT	17	TRBJ2-3	TRBD2	.	TRBV6-1
CASSFSRRDKGAFF	TGTGCCAGCAGTTTCTCTCGCCGGGACAAGGGAGCTTTCTTT	14	TRBJ1-1	.	.	TRBV28
CATSAPPGQGRTGELFF	TGTGCCACCAGTGCTCCCCCGGGACAGGGTCGTACCGGGGAGCTGTTTTTT	17	TRBJ2-2	TRBD1	.	TRBV24-1
CASSSREGTEETQYF	TGCGCCAGCAGCTCAAGAGAGGGGACAGAAGAGACCCAGTACTTC	15	TRBJ2-5	TRBD1	.	TRBV4-1
CASSAGQAGADEAFF	TGTGCCAGCAGTGCCGGACAGGCCGGGGCTGATGAAGCTTTCTTT	15	TRBJ1-1	TRBD1	.	TRBV6-6
CASNTGPGVNEKLFF	TGTGCCAGCAACACAGGGCCAGGGGTTAATGAAAAACTGTTTTTT	15	TRBJ1-4	.	.	TRBV3-1/TRBV3-2
CASRQGAVGNQPQHF	TGTGCCAGCAGACAGGGGGCCGTCGGCAATCAGCCCCAGCATTTT	15	TRBJ1-5	TRBD1	.	TRBV6-5
CASSEALAGGRSTGELFF	TGTGCCAGCAGTGAAGCGCTGGCGGGGGGGCGTAGCACCGGGGAGCTGTTTTTT	18	TRBJ2-2	TRBD2	.	TRBV6-1
CASSVPGGATGELFF	TGTGCCAGCAGCGTCCCAGGGGGCGCCACCGGGGAGCTGTTTTTT	15	TRBJ2-2	TRBD1	.	TRBV6-5
CASSSGGRTEAFF	TGTGCCAGTAGTTCAGGGGGGCGGACTGAAGCTTTCTTT	13	TRBJ1-1	TRBD1	.	TRBV19
CASSLFAQGSQGAQYF	TGTGCCAGCAGTTTATTTGCCCAGGGATCCCAAGGGGCCCAGTACTTC	16	TRBJ2-5	.	.	TRBV27
CASSFGRYNEQFF	TGCGCCAGCAGCTTTGGCCGTTACAATGAGCAGTTCTTC	13	TRBJ2-1	.	once	TRBV5-1
CASSRQQGKYGYTF	TGTGCCAGCAGCCGGCAACAGGGAAAATATGGCTACACCTTC	14	TRBJ1-2	.	.	TRBV6-5
CASSPGGRDTEAFF	TGTGCCAGCTCTCCCGGGGGTAGGGACACTGAAGCTTTCTTT	14	TRBJ1-1	.	.	TRBV18
CASSQGTASNQPQHF	TGTGCCAGCAGCCAGGGGACAGCTAGCAATCAGCCCCAGCATTTT	15	TRBJ1-5	TRBD1	.	TRBV7-9
CASSRVLTGDSGNTIYF	TGTGCCAGCAGCCGGGTCCTGACAGGGGACTCTGGAAACACCATATATTTT	17	TRBJ1-3	TRBD1	.	TRBV7-6
CAWSVTSGGEQFF	TGTGCCTGGAGTGTAACTAGCGGGGGGGAGCAGTTCTTC	13	TRBJ2-1	TRBD2	.	TRBV30
CASTRIHATNEKLFF	TGTGCCAGCACCCGCATACATGCAACTAATGAAAAACTGTTTTTT	15	TRBJ1-4	.	once	TRBV2
CASSRLGQGAKAFF	TGTGCCAGCAGTCGCCTCGGACAGGGGGCTAAAGCTTTCTTT	14	TRBJ1-1	TRBD1	.	TRBV25-1